One sample yielded the 8 T cell receptor beta chains listed below, sequenced in a study of T cell responses to AZD1222 COVID-19 vaccine listed by TCRdb under 2021. The sample's time point label, decoded: baseline before first vaccination. The library was built by means of the immunoSEQ multiplex PCR assay. TCRdb re-hosts the immuneACCESS table, in-frame sequences only. Its copies lack some clones; in the studies checked, an unresolved V gene accounts for under half of them, and the cause for the rest is not known. Recorded for this sample are some 100,000 clones; around nine tenths of them occurred a single time. The ten largest clones take up approximately 17% of the sample. Source: peripheral blood, taken on day 0 of AZD1222 vaccination. These receptors all stem from an adult in good health.

This clone was seen a handful of times. This chain links TRBV5-1 with TRBJ1-4; D is unresolved. This CDR3 spans 16 amino acids. Germline loops: CDR1 SGHRS, CDR2 YFSETQ. The germline V and J ends were trimmed by 0 bases and 0 bases, with 9 bases remaining between them. The CDR3 DNA reads TGCGCCAGCAGCTTGGCCAGGCACGCAACTAATGAAAAACTGTTTTTT. Protein sequence: CASSLARHATNEKLFF.

The rearrangement links TRBV11-3 to TRBJ1-2; 9 bases agree with TRBD1. CDR3 size: 17 residues. Germline-derived CDR1 and CDR2 are SGHNT and YENEEA. After removal of 0 bases from V and 2 bases from J, the junction contained 7 bases not matched to a gene. The CDR3 loop reads CASSLDGQGPGNYGYTF. The CDR3 bases are TGTGCCAGCAGCTTAGACGGACAGGGGCCGGGAAACTATGGCTACACCTTC.

This chain links TRBV30 with TRBJ1-6, with a possible D match to TRBD1 (6 bases). CDR1 and CDR2 (germline): GTSNPN, SVGIG (reference sequence). Trimming removed 4 bases from V and 7 bases from J, with 17 bases in between. The CDR3 runs to 15 residues. The CDR3 spells CAWTLGRTANSPLHF. In DNA form, the CDR3 reads TGTGCCTGGACCCTAGGTCGGACAGCGAATTCACCCCTCCACTTT.

The chain carries TRBV18 and TRBJ1-2; D remains unclear. This CDR3 comprises 15 residues. V was shortened by 2 bases and J by 0 bases, with 10 bases between the two germline ends. The germline gives CDR1 KGHSH, CDR2 LQKENI. The CDR3 nucleotides read TGTGCCAGCTCACCAGAGCCGCATCCTAACTATGGCTACACCTTC. Translation gives CASSPEPHPNYGYTF. Combining the CDR3 with reference TRBV18 and TRBJ1-2 gives the whole variable domain NAGVMQNPRHLVRRRGQEARLRCSPMKGHSHVYWYRQLPEEGLKFMVYLQKENIIDESGMPKERFSAEFPKEGPSILRIQQVVRGDSAAYFCASSPEPHPNYGYTFGSGTRLTVV.

The chain joins TRBV4-2 to TRBJ1-1; maybe TRBD1 (5 bases). V was pared by 4 bases and J by 1 base, with 22 bases between. Germline V gene lookup returns CDR1 LGHNA and CDR2 YNFKEQ. The CDR3 is made up of 18 amino acids. The CDR3 is CASSLDPQGPGANTEAFF. The CDR3, as DNA: TGTGCCAGCAGCCTCGACCCCCAGGGACCCGGGGCGAACACTGAAGCTTTCTTT.

This sequence joins TRBV5-1 and TRBJ2-7; D is undetermined. Trimming removed 0 bases from V and 2 bases from J, with 9 bases in between. CDR1 is SGHRS, CDR2 YFSETQ, per germline. There are 14 residues in the CDR3. The CDR3 region has the DNA TGCGCCAGCAGCTTGGGACGGTCCCCCTACGAGCAGTACTTC. This sequence encodes CASSLGRSPYEQYF.

The V and J genes are TRBV18 and TRBJ1-5; a weak D match, TRBD1 (5 bases). Between the trimmed V and J ends, which lost 3 bases and 3 bases, there was a span of 6 bases. Germline V lookup: CDR1 KGHSH, CDR2 LQKENI. The CDR3 length is 13 residues. The CDR3 DNA is TGTGCCAGCTCACCGACAGTCAATCAGCCCCAGCATTTT. Translating gives CASSPTVNQPQHF.

The genes are TRBV7-9 and TRBJ2-7; either TRBD1 or TRBD2 may supply D (6 bases each). V lost 1 base and J 3 bases, leaving 13 bases between the germline ends. CDR3 size: 15 residues. Germline CDR1 and CDR2: SEHNR and FQNEAQ (reference sequence). CDR3 nucleotides: TGTGCCAGCAGCTTAGTAGAGGGGGGAGGCTACGAGCAGTACTTC. It translates to CASSLVEGGGYEQYF.